Below are 21 T cell receptor beta chains sequenced from a single sample in a study of blood T cell repertoires in COVID-19. TCRdb's copy holds only in-frame clones and misses some; the assay was immunoSEQ multiplex PCR. In the table there are some 400,000 clones, around nine tenths of which are singletons. Sequenced: peripheral blood. All receptors come from a human donor in a cohort sampled during active COVID-19.

This clone was found a few times. This sequence joins TRBV28 and TRBJ1-1; D might be TRBD1 (5 bases). The germline CDR1 and CDR2 sequences are MDHEN and SYDVKM. This CDR3 contains 14 residues. V lost 6 bases to trimming and J lost 5 bases, with 16 bases between them. CDR3 protein: CASRFQGAGTEAFF. The CDR3, as DNA: TGTGCCAGCAGATTTCAAGGGGCGGGGACTGAAGCTTTCTTT.

The chain employs TRBV5-1 and TRBJ2-2; tentatively, D is TRBD1 (6 bases). This CDR3 region has 12 residues. The germline V gene has CDR1 SGHRS and CDR2 YFSETQ. The V end lost 9 bases, the J end lost 6 bases, and 12 bases lay between the germline ends. DNA for the CDR3: TGCGCCACTTACAGGGTTCCCGGGGAGCTGTTTTTT. It is translated as CATYRVPGELFF.

This chain links TRBV30 with TRBJ1-2; TRBD1 is a possible D gene (6 bases). Trimming pared 5 bases from V and 10 bases from J, leaving 20 bases between. Germline CDR1 is GTSNPN and CDR2 is SVGIG (reference sequence). This CDR3 has 13 residues. CDR3 amino acids: CAWDRTDRQNYTF. The CDR3 DNA sequence: TGTGCCTGGGACCGTACCGACAGGCAGAACTACACCTTC.

This sequence joins TRBV10-3 and TRBJ2-3; 16 positions match TRBD2. In germline, CDR1 is ENHRY, CDR2 SYGVKD. The CDR3 spans 17 residues. Germline trimming cut 6 bases from V and 0 bases from J; bases unmatched to any gene: 3. In DNA form, the CDR3 reads TGTGCCATCAGCGGGACTAGCGGGAGGGGTAGCACAGATACGCAGTATTTT. Amino acid sequence: CAISGTSGRGSTDTQYF.

The CDR3 DNA is TGTGCCAGCGGTTCACAGGGAGTAGAGGGCTACACCTTC. This gives the protein CASGSQGVEGYTF. This chain uses TRBV7-2 with TRBJ1-2, with a possible D match to TRBD1 (6 bases). The germline CDR1 and CDR2 sequences are SGHTA and FQGNSA. The V and J ends lost 8 bases and 8 bases respectively, with 18 bases between them. CDR3 length equals 13 residues.

The table lists this clone with a count of one. This rearrangement joins TRBV12-3 or TRBV12-4 to TRBJ2-7; 7 bases line up with TRBD2. The CDR3 runs 12 residues. The trim removed 4 bases at V and 7 bases at J, leaving 4 bases unmatched. The CDR3 loop reads CASSWTRVEQYF. CDR3 nucleotide sequence: TGTGCCAGCAGTTGGACTAGAGTGGAGCAGTACTTC.

This rearrangement joins TRBV5-6 to TRBJ1-2; tentatively, D is TRBD1 (6 bases). There are 13 residues in the CDR3. Germline V gives CDR1 SGHDT, CDR2 YYEEEE. V lost 3 bases and J 1 base, leaving 7 bases between the germline ends. The CDR3 DNA reads as TGTGCCAGCAGCTCGGACAGTAACTATGGCTACACCTTC. Translated, it gives CASSSDSNYGYTF.

This sequence joins TRBV4-1 and TRBJ1-6; TRBD1 is a possible D gene (5 bases). In germline, CDR1 is MGHRA, CDR2 YSYEKL. This CDR3 is built from 19 residues. With 1 base removed from V and 0 bases from J, the gap between germline ends came to 16 bases. The CDR3 region has the DNA TGCGCCAGCAGCCAAGGTCGCCTCAGACAGAGCTCCTATAATTCACCCCTCCACTTT. Translation: CASSQGRLRQSSYNSPLHF.

Only one count was recorded for this clone. V usage is TRBV3-1 (or the pseudogene TRBV3-2) and J usage is TRBJ2-3, with TRBD1 identical over 8 bases. The length of the CDR3 is 15 residues. The germline V gene encodes CDR1 LGHDT and CDR2 YNNKEL (reference sequence). J was trimmed by 2 bases and V by 1 base; bases with no gene match: 2. CDR3 nucleotides: TGTGCCAGCAGCCAAGGGGGACAGGACACAGATACGCAGTATTTT. Translating gives CASSQGGQDTDTQYF.

The chain recombines TRBV10-3 with TRBJ1-1, with 8 positions matching TRBD1. This CDR3 contains 14 residues. The V gene end was trimmed by 6 bases and the J gene end by 3 bases; junction bases not matched to a gene: 6. Germline CDR1 reads ENHRY; CDR2 reads SYGVKD. The CDR3 region has the DNA TGTGCCATCAGCAGGACAGGGCTTTACACTGAAGCTTTCTTT. Amino acid sequence: CAISRTGLYTEAFF.

V gene TRBV7-2 combines with J gene TRBJ2-7; 7 bases fit TRBD1. CDR3 size: 13 residues. Germline V gene data show CDR1 as SGHTA and CDR2 as FQGNSA. The trim removed 5 bases at V and 7 bases at J, leaving 8 bases unmatched. CDR3 bases: TGTGCCAGCAGCCAACAGACAGGGCGGGAGCAGTACTTC. It codes for CASSQQTGREQYF.

This clone was detected only once. This chain joins TRBV7-2 and TRBJ1-1; D may be TRBD1 (6 bases). Germline CDR1 reads SGHTA; CDR2 reads FQGNSA. V was clipped by 4 bases and J by 5 bases, with 14 bases between them. The CDR3 totals 14 residues. CDR3 in DNA: TGTGCCAGCAGCTCCCCCTCCAGGGGAACTGAAGCTTTCTTT. It yields the protein CASSSPSRGTEAFF.

The rearrangement links TRBV11-2 to TRBJ2-7; 12 bases align to TRBD1. CDR3 length: 17 residues. Per the germline V gene, CDR1 is SGHAT and CDR2 is FQNNGV. V dropped 5 bases and J dropped 3; count of bases not matched to a gene: 11. CDR3 in amino acids: CASSLEGGTGGFYEQYF. The CDR3 DNA is TGTGCCAGCAGCCTCGAGGGGGGGACAGGGGGCTTCTACGAGCAGTACTTC.

The chain uses TRBV11-1 and TRBJ1-2; D not resolved. Germline V CDR1 and CDR2: SGHAT, FQDESV (reference sequence). The CDR3 totals 13 residues. Trimming cost V 4 bases and J 4 bases, with 10 bases left between them. In DNA, the CDR3 is TGTGCCAGCAGCTCCGACAAGAGCTATGGCTACACCTTC. Residues: CASSSDKSYGYTF. The full variable domain, completed using reference TRBV11-1 and TRBJ1-2, is EAEVAQSPRYKITEKSQAVAFWCDPISGHATLYWYRQILGQGPELLVQFQDESVVDDSQLPKDRFSAERLKGVDSTLKIQPAELGDSAMYLCASSSDKSYGYTFGSGTRLTVV.

The V and J genes are TRBV9 and TRBJ2-7; no definite D call. V lost 6 bases to trimming and J lost 3 bases, with 13 bases between them. The CDR3 contains 13 residues. Germline CDR1 and CDR2: SGDLS and YYNGEE. Written as DNA, the CDR3 is TGTGCCAGCATCACGCGACCGGGCTACGAGCAGTACTTC. It is translated as CASITRPGYEQYF.

V and J are TRBV5-1 and TRBJ1-1; possible D gene TRBD1, 5 bases. The CDR3 has 14 residues. Germline values: CDR1 SGHRS, CDR2 YFSETQ. V lost 2 bases and J 1 base, leaving 9 bases between the germline ends. CDR3 nucleotides: TGCGCCAGCAGCTTATGGGGCCCGAACACTGAAGCTTTCTTT. This translates into CASSLWGPNTEAFF.

This clone came up many times. The chain links TRBV19 to TRBJ2-2, with 7 nucleotides matching TRBD1. The CDR3 is 17 amino acids. Germline lookup yields CDR1 LNHDA and CDR2 SQIVND (reference sequence). V gave up 6 bases and J gave up 1 base; unmatched junction bases: 11. CDR3 in amino acids: CASRPLDRDWNTGELFF. CDR3 DNA: TGTGCCAGTAGACCCCTTGACAGGGATTGGAACACCGGGGAGCTGTTTTTT.

The rearrangement joins TRBV4-2 to TRBJ2-7, with 8 bases aligning to TRBD2. Germline V lookup: CDR1 LGHNA, CDR2 YNFKEQ. The CDR3 runs to 15 residues. The V segment lost 1 base and the J segment 4 bases; nucleotides outside the gene matches: 6. The CDR3 DNA is TGTGCCAGCAGCCAAGCCGCGACTAGCGCGTACGAGCAGTACTTC. Amino acid sequence: CASSQAATSAYEQYF.

The chain uses TRBV3-1 (or the pseudogene TRBV3-2) and TRBJ2-1; 10 bases are shared with TRBD2. The CDR3 totals 15 residues. Germline-derived CDR1 and CDR2 are LGHDT and YNNKEL (reference sequence). V lost 0 bases and J lost 6; bases outside the gene matches: 2. For the CDR3, the DNA is TGTGCCAGCAGCCAAGATCCTAGCGGGGGCAATGAGCAGTTCTTC. Translating it yields CASSQDPSGGNEQFF.

The gene calls are TRBV5-4 and TRBJ1-6, with no clear D. CDR3 length equals 13 residues. Germline lookup yields CDR1 SGHNT and CDR2 YYREEE (reference sequence). Trimming stripped 3 bases from V and 9 bases from J, with 10 bases between. The CDR3 protein is CASSYRQFSPLHF. CDR3 nucleotide sequence: TGTGCCAGCAGCTATCGACAATTTTCACCCCTCCACTTT.

The chain recombines TRBV5-8 with TRBJ2-7, with a possible D match to TRBD2 (6 bases). Trimming stripped 4 bases from V and 4 bases from J, with 18 bases between. The CDR3 runs 15 residues. Per the germline V gene, CDR1 is SGHTS and CDR2 is YDEGEE. The CDR3 sequence: CASSPGEAGAYEQYF. The CDR3, as DNA: TGTGCCAGCAGCCCCGGGGAGGCAGGCGCGTACGAGCAGTACTTC.